This TCR beta chain was recovered during a study of Tregs in tolerant kidney transplant recipients. V was pared by 3 bases and J by 3 bases, with 13 bases of the junction left unmatched. Germline-derived CDR1 and CDR2 are MNHEY and SMNVEV (reference sequence). This CDR3 comprises 17 residues. Study outcomes and limitations: This study did not directly address biological reproducibility.

Unstimulated Tregs (CD4+CD25+CD127-) and CD4+CD25- non-Tregs were sorted from PBMCs. Regarding this clone: What it recognizes is unknown.

The data were produced by immunoSEQ multiplex PCR, yet TCRdb's version contains in-frame clones alone and is incomplete. The data contain some 90,000 clones, roughly 92% of them singletons. This receptor was taken from a human donor in good health. Material for sequencing was CD8+ T cells from blood. The genes are TRBV27 and TRBJ2-5; 7 bases agree with TRBD1. In DNA form, the CDR3 reads TGTGCCAGCAGTTTGGGTCCAGGGACAGCGAGGAAAGAGACCCAGTACTTC. It translates to CASSLGPGTARKETQYF.